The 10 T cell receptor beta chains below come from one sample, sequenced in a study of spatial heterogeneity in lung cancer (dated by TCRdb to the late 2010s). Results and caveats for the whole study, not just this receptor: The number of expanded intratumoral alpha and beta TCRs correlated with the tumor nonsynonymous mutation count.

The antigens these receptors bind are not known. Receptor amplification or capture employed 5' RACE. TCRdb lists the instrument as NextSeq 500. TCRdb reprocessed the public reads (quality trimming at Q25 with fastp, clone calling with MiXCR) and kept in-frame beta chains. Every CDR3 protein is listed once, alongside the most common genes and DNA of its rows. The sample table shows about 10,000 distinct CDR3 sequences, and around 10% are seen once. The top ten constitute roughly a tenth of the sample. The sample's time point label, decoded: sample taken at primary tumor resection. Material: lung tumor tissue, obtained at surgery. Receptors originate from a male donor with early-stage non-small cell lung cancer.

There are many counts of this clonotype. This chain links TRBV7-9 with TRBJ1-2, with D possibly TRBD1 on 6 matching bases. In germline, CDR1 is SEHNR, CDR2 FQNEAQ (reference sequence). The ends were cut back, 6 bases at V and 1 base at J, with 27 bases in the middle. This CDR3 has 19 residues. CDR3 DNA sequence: TGTGCCAGCAGTTCACGCCCGGCCGGCGAGGGGGTCGTTAACTATGGCTACACCTTC. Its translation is CASSSRPAGEGVVNYGYTF.

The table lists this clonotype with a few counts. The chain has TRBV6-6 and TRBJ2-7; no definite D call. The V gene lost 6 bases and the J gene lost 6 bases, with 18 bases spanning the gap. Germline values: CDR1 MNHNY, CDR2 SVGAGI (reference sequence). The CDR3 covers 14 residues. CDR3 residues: CASSQIDPKPEQYV. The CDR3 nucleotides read TGTGCCAGCAGCCAAATTGACCCAAAGCCCGAGCAGTACGTC.

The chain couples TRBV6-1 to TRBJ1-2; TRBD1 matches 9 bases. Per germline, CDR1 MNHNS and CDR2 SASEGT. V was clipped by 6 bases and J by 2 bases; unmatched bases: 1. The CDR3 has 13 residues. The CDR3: CASRGTGNYGYTF. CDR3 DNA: TGTGCCAGCAGGGGGACAGGGAACTATGGCTACACCTTC.

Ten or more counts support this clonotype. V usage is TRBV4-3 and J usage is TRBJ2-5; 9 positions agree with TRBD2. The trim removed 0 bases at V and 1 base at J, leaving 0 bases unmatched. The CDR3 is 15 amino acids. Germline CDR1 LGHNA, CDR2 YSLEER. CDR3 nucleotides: TGCGCCAGCAGCCAAGAGCGGGGGGGCCAAGAGACCCAGTACTTC. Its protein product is CASSQERGGQETQYF.

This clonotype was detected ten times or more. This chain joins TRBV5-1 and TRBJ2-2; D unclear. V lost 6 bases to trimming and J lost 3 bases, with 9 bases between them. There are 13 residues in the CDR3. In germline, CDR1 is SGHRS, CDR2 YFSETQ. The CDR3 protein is CASMGSDTGELFF. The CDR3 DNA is TGCGCCAGCATGGGGTCGGACACCGGGGAGCTGTTTTTT.

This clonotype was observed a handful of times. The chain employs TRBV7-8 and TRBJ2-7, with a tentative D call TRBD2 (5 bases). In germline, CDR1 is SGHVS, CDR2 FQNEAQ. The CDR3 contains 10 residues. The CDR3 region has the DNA TGCGCCGTCGGGATCTACGAGCAGTACGTC. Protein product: CAVGIYEQYV.

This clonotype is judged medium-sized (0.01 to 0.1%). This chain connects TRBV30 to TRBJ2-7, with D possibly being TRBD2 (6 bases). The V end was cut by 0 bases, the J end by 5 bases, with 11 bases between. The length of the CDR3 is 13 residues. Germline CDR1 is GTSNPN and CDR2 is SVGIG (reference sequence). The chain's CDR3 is CAWSVDGSHEQYF. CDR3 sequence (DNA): TGTGCCTGGAGTGTCGACGGGAGCCACGAGCAGTACTTC.

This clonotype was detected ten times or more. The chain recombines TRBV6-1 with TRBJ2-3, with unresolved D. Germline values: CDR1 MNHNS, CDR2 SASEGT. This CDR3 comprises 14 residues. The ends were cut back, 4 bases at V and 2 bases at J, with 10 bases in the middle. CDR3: CASSAVGITDTQYF. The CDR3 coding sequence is TGTGCCAGCAGTGCAGTGGGAATCACAGATACGCAGTATTTT.

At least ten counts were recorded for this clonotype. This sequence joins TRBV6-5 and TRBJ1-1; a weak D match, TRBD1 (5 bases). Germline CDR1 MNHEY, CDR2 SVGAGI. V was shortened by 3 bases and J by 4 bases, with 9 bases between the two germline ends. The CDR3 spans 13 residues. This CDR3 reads CASSYDSSTEAFF. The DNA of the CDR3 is TGTGCCAGCAGTTATGACAGTTCCACTGAAGCTTTCTTT.

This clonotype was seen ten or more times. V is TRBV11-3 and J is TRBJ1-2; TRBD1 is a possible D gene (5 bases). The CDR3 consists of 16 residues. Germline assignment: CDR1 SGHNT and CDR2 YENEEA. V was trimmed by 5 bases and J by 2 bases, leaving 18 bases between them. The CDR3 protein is CASSPLGATVNYGYTF. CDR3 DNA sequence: TGTGCCAGCAGCCCTCTGGGCGCGACAGTCAACTATGGCTACACCTTC.